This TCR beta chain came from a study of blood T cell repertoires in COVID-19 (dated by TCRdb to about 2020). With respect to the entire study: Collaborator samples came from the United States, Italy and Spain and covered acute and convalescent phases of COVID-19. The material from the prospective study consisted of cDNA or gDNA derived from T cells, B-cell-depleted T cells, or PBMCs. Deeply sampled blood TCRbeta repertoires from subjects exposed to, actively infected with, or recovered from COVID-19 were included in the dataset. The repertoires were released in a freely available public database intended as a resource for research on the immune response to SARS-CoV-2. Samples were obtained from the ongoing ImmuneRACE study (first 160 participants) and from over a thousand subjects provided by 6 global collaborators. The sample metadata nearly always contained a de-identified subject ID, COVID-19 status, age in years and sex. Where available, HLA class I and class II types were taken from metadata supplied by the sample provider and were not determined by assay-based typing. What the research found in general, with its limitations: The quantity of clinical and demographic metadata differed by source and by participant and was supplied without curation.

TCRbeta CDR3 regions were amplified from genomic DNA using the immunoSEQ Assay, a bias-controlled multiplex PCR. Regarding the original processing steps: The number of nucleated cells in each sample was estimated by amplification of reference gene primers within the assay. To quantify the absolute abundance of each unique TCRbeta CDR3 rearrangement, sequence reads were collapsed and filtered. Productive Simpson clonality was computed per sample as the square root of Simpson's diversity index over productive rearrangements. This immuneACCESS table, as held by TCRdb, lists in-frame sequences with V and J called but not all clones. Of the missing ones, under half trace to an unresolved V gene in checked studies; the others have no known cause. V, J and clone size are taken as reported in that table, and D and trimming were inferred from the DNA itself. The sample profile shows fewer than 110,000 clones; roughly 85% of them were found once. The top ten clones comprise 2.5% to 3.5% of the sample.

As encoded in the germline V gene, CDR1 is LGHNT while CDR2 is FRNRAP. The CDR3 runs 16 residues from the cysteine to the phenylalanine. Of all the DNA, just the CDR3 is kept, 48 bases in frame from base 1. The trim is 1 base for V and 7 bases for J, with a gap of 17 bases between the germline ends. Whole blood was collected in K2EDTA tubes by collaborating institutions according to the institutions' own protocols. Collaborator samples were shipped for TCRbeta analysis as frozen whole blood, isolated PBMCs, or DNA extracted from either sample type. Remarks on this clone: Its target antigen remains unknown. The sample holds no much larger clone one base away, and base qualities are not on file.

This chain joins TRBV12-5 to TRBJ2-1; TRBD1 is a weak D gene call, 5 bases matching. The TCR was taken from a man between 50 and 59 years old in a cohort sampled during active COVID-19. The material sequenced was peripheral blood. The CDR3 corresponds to CASGLEGYTEGNEQFF. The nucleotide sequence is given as TGTGCTAGTGGTTTGGAGGGGTACACCGAAGGTAATGAGCAGTTCTTC.